The 31 T cell receptor beta chains below come from one sample, sequenced in a study of blood T cell repertoires in COVID-19. TCRdb keeps only in-frame clones here, not all; method: immunoSEQ multiplex PCR. The sample includes about 380,000 clones, around 87% of them seen just once. What was sequenced was PBMCs or T cells enriched from blood (not recorded which). The receptors derive from a man under 40 who had recovered from COVID-19.

V and J are TRBV5-1 and TRBJ1-3, with D perhaps matching TRBD1 (6 bases). From germline, CDR1 is SGHRS and CDR2 YFSETQ. V was clipped by 0 bases and J by 2 bases, with 15 bases between them. The length of the CDR3 is 17 residues. CDR3 DNA: TGCGCCAGCAGCTTGGGGTCGACAGGTGACACTGGAAACACCATATATTTT. Translated: CASSLGSTGDTGNTIYF. The variable domain in full, with the rest retrieved from reference TRBV5-1 and TRBJ1-3, is KAGVTQTPRYLIKTRGQQVTLSCSPISGHRSVSWYQQTPGQGLQFLFEYFSETQRNKGNFPGRFSGRQFSNSRSEMNVSTLELGDSALYLCASSLGSTGDTGNTIYFGEGSWLTVV.

The genes are TRBV29-1 and TRBJ1-1; the D is unclear. Germline CDR1 SQVTM, CDR2 ANQGSEA. The ends were cut back, 3 bases at V and 10 bases at J, with 3 bases in the middle. The CDR3 is 8 residues long. The CDR3 protein is CSVEAAFF. The CDR3 nucleotides read TGCAGCGTTGAGGCAGCTTTCTTT.

CDR3 protein: CASSGDNNYGYTF. CDR3 sequence (DNA): TGTGCCAGCAGTGGAGATAATAACTATGGCTACACCTTC. The chain employs TRBV2 and TRBJ1-2; D uncertain. The CDR3 spans 13 residues. The V end lost 4 bases, the J end lost 1 base, and 7 bases lay between the germline ends. Germline V gene sequence: CDR1 SNHLY, CDR2 FYNNEI. The variable domain in full, with the rest retrieved from reference TRBV2 and TRBJ1-2, is EPEVTQTPSHQVTQMGQEVILRCVPISNHLYFYWYRQILGQKVEFLVSFYNNEISEKSEIFDDQFSVERPDGSNFTLKIRSTKLEDSAMYFCASSGDNNYGYTFGSGTRLTVV.

This rearrangement joins TRBV5-1 to TRBJ1-5, with 9 bases lining up with TRBD1. CDR3 size: 15 residues. Looked up from germline, CDR1 is SGHRS and CDR2 is YFSETQ. V was clipped by 0 bases and J by 5 bases; unmatched bases: 3. For the CDR3, the DNA is TGCGCCAGCAGCTTGGCGGGACAGGGTCATCAGCCCCAGCATTTT. Residues: CASSLAGQGHQPQHF.

The V and J genes are TRBV23-1 and TRBJ1-2; weak D call: TRBD1 (5 bases). TRBV23-1 is noted as an ORF with a role that remains uncertain. This CDR3 spans 14 amino acids. The ends were cut back, 3 bases at V and 3 bases at J, with 11 bases in the middle. CDR3 in amino acids: CASSQSDRHYGYTF. The CDR3 DNA reads as TGCGCCAGCAGTCAGTCCGACAGACACTATGGCTACACCTTC.

V is TRBV7-2 and J is TRBJ1-5; 9 positions match TRBD1. Unmatched junction bases numbered 9, after V lost 6 bases and J lost 0 bases. The CDR3 contains 17 residues. Germline CDR1 and CDR2: SGHTA and FQGNSA. CDR3 protein: CASSTGTGLHSNQPQHF. The CDR3 DNA sequence: TGTGCCAGCAGTACCGGGACAGGGTTGCATAGCAATCAGCCCCAGCATTTT.

The rearrangement joins TRBV30 to TRBJ1-5; D possibly corresponds to TRBD1 (6 bases). From germline, CDR1 is GTSNPN and CDR2 SVGIG (reference sequence). Trimming took off 5 bases at V and 1 base at J, with 15 bases between the two ends. The CDR3 runs 15 residues. CDR3 bases: TGTGCCTGGGGATGGCGGGGGGCAAGCAATCAGCCCCAGCATTTT. Its translation: CAWGWRGASNQPQHF. Based on the CDR3 plus reference TRBV30 and TRBJ1-5, the full variable domain is SQTIHQWPATLVQPVGSPLSLECTVEGTSNPNLYWYRQAAGRGLQLLFYSVGIGQISSEVPQNLSASRPQDRQFILSSKKLLLSDSGFYLCAWGWRGASNQPQHFGDGTRLSIL.

On this clone: Other DNA variants within this sample encode the same CDR3. The rearrangement uses TRBV5-1 and TRBJ1-5; tentatively, D is TRBD1 (5 bases). Trimming removed 0 bases from V and 2 bases from J, with 6 bases in between. Germline assignment: CDR1 SGHRS and CDR2 YFSETQ. This CDR3 comprises 14 residues. The CDR3: CASSLEGGNQPQHF. CDR3 in DNA: TGCGCCAGCAGCTTGGAAGGGGGCAATCAGCCCCAGCATTTT.

The V gene is TRBV5-1, the J gene TRBJ1-1; D is undetermined. The CDR3 is 13 residues long. Germline V gives CDR1 SGHRS, CDR2 YFSETQ. The V end lost 5 bases, the J end lost 3 bases, and 11 bases lay between the germline ends. CDR3 DNA: TGCGCCAGCAGTTCAGACACGTACACTGAAGCTTTCTTT. It encodes CASSSDTYTEAFF.

The rearrangement joins TRBV27 to TRBJ1-2; D is ambiguous. Germline assignment: CDR1 MNHEY and CDR2 SMNVEV (reference sequence). V lost 2 bases, J lost 3 bases, and 16 bases lay in between. The CDR3 totals 16 residues. CDR3 protein: CASSLSLGRNYYGYTF. Written as DNA, the CDR3 is TGTGCCAGCAGTTTAAGTTTGGGCAGGAACTACTATGGCTACACCTTC.

The gene calls are TRBV6-5 and TRBJ1-5; possible D gene TRBD1, 5 bases. With 2 bases removed from V and 7 bases from J, the gap between germline ends came to 12 bases. Germline CDR1 MNHEY, CDR2 SVGAGI. The CDR3 totals 14 residues. The CDR3 spells CASSYGPRGQPQHF. For the CDR3, the DNA is TGTGCCAGCAGTTACGGCCCTAGGGGACAGCCCCAGCATTTT.

The chain uses TRBV28 and TRBJ2-1; 9 bases match TRBD1. The CDR3 covers 17 residues. The germline V gene encodes CDR1 MDHEN and CDR2 SYDVKM. Trimming took 2 bases from V and 6 from J; bases not matched to a gene: 11. The CDR3 sequence: CASSLPYPGQGSNEQFF. DNA of the CDR3: TGTGCCAGCAGTTTACCGTATCCGGGACAGGGCTCCAATGAGCAGTTCTTC.

The gene calls are TRBV4-1 and TRBJ1-5; D not certain. V was pared by 1 base and J by 9 bases, with 10 bases between. Germline CDR1 and CDR2: MGHRA and YSYEKL. The CDR3 runs 13 residues. CDR3 amino acids: CASSQGDRGPQHF. CDR3 nucleotide sequence: TGCGCCAGCAGCCAAGGAGATCGGGGGCCCCAGCATTTT.

The chain carries TRBV3-1 (or the pseudogene TRBV3-2) and TRBJ1-1; tentatively, D is TRBD1 (5 bases). V was pared by 1 base and J by 12 bases, with 12 bases between. The CDR3 contains 12 residues. Germline assignment: CDR1 LGHDT and CDR2 YNNKEL (reference sequence). The CDR3 region is CASSQVGGVTFF. Here the CDR3 DNA reads TGTGCCAGCAGCCAAGTCGGGGGGGTAACTTTCTTT.

The CDR3 DNA is TGTGCCAGTAGCCCCAGGGGGCTTCAGCCCCAGCATTTT. Its protein product is CASSPRGLQPQHF. The chain has TRBV19 and TRBJ1-5, with TRBD1 matching over 8 bases. The trim removed 6 bases at V and 6 bases at J, leaving 4 bases unmatched. Germline V gives CDR1 LNHDA, CDR2 SQIVND (reference sequence). The CDR3 is 13 residues long.

The CDR3 sequence is CASSLEAGGYQPQHF. The DNA of the CDR3 is TGTGCCAGCAGCTTAGAGGCAGGGGGCTATCAGCCCCAGCATTTT. The rearrangement joins TRBV11-2 to TRBJ1-5; 8 nucleotides agree with TRBD1. Germline values: CDR1 SGHAT, CDR2 FQNNGV. Germline trimming cut 0 bases from V and 5 bases from J; bases unmatched to any gene: 3. The CDR3 is 15 residues long.

V usage is TRBV4-1 and J usage is TRBJ1-2; 7 positions agree with TRBD1. The CDR3 totals 16 residues. CDR1 is MGHRA, CDR2 YSYEKL, per germline. V was clipped by 4 bases and J by 0 bases; unmatched bases: 8. CDR3 sequence reads: CASSLGTATANYGYTF. In DNA, the CDR3 is TGCGCCAGCAGCCTAGGGACAGCTACAGCTAACTATGGCTACACCTTC.

J is TRBJ2-7 and V is TRBV7-6, with TRBD1 matching 9 bases. The CDR3 spans 14 residues. Germline V gene data show CDR1 as SGHVS and CDR2 as FNYEAQ. V lost 1 base and J lost 4; bases outside the gene matches: 2. The CDR3 DNA sequence: TGTGCCAGCAGCTTAGGCGGACAGGGGTACGAGCAGTACTTC. Encoded protein: CASSLGGQGYEQYF.

The chain links TRBV4-1 to TRBJ2-7; tentative D call: TRBD2 (5 bases). Germline lookup yields CDR1 MGHRA and CDR2 YSYEKL. V was cut by 1 base and J by 1 base, with 8 bases left in between. The CDR3 spans 14 residues. CDR3 sequence: CASSQVAGSYEQYF. The CDR3 DNA reads TGCGCCAGCAGCCAAGTTGCGGGTTCCTACGAGCAGTACTTC.

The sample holds one count of this clone. This chain joins TRBV7-9 and TRBJ1-3; D call uncertain. This CDR3 is 15 amino acids long. Germline CDR1 and CDR2: SEHNR and FQNEAQ (reference sequence). V lost 1 base and J 3 bases, leaving 10 bases between the germline ends. The CDR3 here is CASSLGGSGGNTIYF. The CDR3 DNA follows: TGTGCCAGCAGCTTAGGAGGGAGTGGTGGAAACACCATATATTTT.

The table lists this clone with a count of one. The chain recombines TRBV6-5 with TRBJ1-2; 11 positions agree with TRBD1. Trimming removed 8 bases from V and 4 bases from J; junction bases left unmatched: 9. Germline-derived CDR1 and CDR2 are MNHEY and SVGAGI. The CDR3 is made up of 15 amino acids. The DNA of the CDR3 is TGTGCCAGCGGGTCTTATGGGACAGGGGGCTATGGCTACACCTTC. The encoded protein is CASGSYGTGGYGYTF.

The chain joins TRBV4-3 to TRBJ1-5; D might be TRBD1 (6 bases). The germline V gene has CDR1 LGHNA and CDR2 YSLEER. Between the trimmed V and J ends, which lost 4 bases and 7 bases, there was a span of 11 bases. This CDR3 is built from 13 residues. In nucleotides, the CDR3 is TGCGCCAGCAGCCCAGGGGTTTGGCAGCCCCAGCATTTT. It yields the protein CASSPGVWQPQHF.

The chain recombines TRBV7-9 with TRBJ1-1; D is unresolved. This CDR3 is built from 14 residues. Trimming removed 1 base at V and 2 bases at J, with 8 bases between. Per germline, CDR1 SEHNR and CDR2 FQNEAQ (reference sequence). The CDR3 DNA sequence: TGTGCCAGCAGCTTAGTGGGCCCTAACACTGAAGCTTTCTTT. It specifies CASSLVGPNTEAFF.

The genes are TRBV7-6 and TRBJ2-3, with D perhaps matching TRBD2 (6 bases). Per the germline V gene, CDR1 is SGHVS and CDR2 is FNYEAQ. Trimming shortened V by 5 bases and J by 3 bases, and 18 bases separated the two germline ends. The CDR3 length is 16 residues. As DNA, the CDR3 is TGTGCCAGCAGCCGGGGGTCGGGGGTAAGGACAGATACGCAGTATTTT. It specifies CASSRGSGVRTDTQYF.

This sequence joins TRBV5-1 and TRBJ1-6; TRBD1 agrees at 7 bases. Per the germline V gene, CDR1 is SGHRS and CDR2 is YFSETQ. The CDR3 is 14 amino acids. The V gene end was trimmed by 4 bases and the J gene end by 9 bases; junction bases not matched to a gene: 7. CDR3 region: CASSLRQGTSPLHF. The CDR3 DNA reads as TGCGCCAGCAGCCTACGACAGGGTACTTCACCCCTCCACTTT.

V is TRBV19 and J is TRBJ1-5; possibly TRBD1 for D (6 bases). Germline CDR1 and CDR2: LNHDA and SQIVND (reference sequence). V lost 3 bases and J lost 1, with 13 bases in between. The CDR3 contains 16 residues. The CDR3 region is CASSIGDNGSNQPQHF. The CDR3 DNA reads TGTGCCAGTAGTATTGGGGACAACGGAAGCAATCAGCCCCAGCATTTT.

The genes are TRBV19 and TRBJ1-1, with 10 positions matching TRBD1. This CDR3 region has 13 residues. Germline CDR1 and CDR2: LNHDA and SQIVND (reference sequence). The J segment lost 5 bases and the V segment lost 10 bases, leaving 7 bases of the junction unmatched. The DNA of the CDR3 is TGTGCCACCTCGGACAGGGGGAGGACTGAAGCTTTCTTT. Its translation is CATSDRGRTEAFF.

The rearrangement joins TRBV7-9 to TRBJ2-1; a possible D gene is TRBD2 (7 bases). V was pared by 6 bases and J by 7 bases, with 22 bases between. The CDR3 totals 16 residues. Germline V CDR1 and CDR2: SEHNR, FQNEAQ (reference sequence). This chain's CDR3 is CASRQIGGPGLNEQFF. The CDR3 region has the DNA TGTGCCAGCAGACAAATCGGGGGGCCGGGGCTTAATGAGCAGTTCTTC.

The chain couples TRBV5-6 to TRBJ1-2; D is perhaps TRBD1 (6 bases). CDR1 is SGHDT, CDR2 YYEEEE, per germline. This CDR3 has 13 residues. Trimming removed 3 bases from V and 7 bases from J, with 13 bases in between. The CDR3 bases are TGTGCCAGCAGCTCGAAACAGGGAACTGGCTACACCTTC. Amino acid sequence: CASSSKQGTGYTF.

This clone was counted a single time. The J gene is TRBJ1-2, the V gene TRBV7-9, with TRBD1 matching over 10 bases. The germline V gene encodes CDR1 SEHNR and CDR2 FQNEAQ (reference sequence). Unmatched junction bases numbered 4, after V lost 1 base and J lost 8 bases. The CDR3 runs to 14 residues. The CDR3 loop reads CASSLGTGGKGYTF. The CDR3 region has the DNA TGTGCCAGCAGCTTAGGGACAGGGGGGAAAGGCTACACCTTC.

The J gene is TRBJ1-1, the V gene TRBV30, with a weak D call TRBD1 (6 bases). The CDR3 loop spans 12 amino acids. The V end lost 7 bases, the J end lost 10 bases, and 19 bases lay between the germline ends. From germline, CDR1 is GTSNPN and CDR2 SVGIG (reference sequence). The DNA of the CDR3 is TGTGCCTCCTCCTCGGGGGGGCCCGCAGCTTTCTTT. This codes for CASSSGGPAAFF.